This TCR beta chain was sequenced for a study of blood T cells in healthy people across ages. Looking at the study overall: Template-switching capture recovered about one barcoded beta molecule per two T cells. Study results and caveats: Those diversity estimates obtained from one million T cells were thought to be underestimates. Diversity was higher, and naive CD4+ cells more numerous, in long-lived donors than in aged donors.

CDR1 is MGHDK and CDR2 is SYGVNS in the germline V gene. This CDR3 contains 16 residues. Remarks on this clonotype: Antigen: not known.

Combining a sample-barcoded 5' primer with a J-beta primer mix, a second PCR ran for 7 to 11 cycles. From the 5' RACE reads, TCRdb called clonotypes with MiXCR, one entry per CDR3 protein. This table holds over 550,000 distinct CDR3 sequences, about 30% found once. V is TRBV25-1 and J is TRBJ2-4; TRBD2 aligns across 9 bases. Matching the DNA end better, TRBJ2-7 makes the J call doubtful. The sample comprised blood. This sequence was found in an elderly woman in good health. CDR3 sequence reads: CASSEGSGGPCYEQYF. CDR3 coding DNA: TGTGCCAGCAGTGAAGGGAGCGGGGGGCCCTGCTACGAGCAGTACTTC.